The 25 T cell receptor beta chains in this list originate from one sample, sequenced in a study of vaccination and CD4 T cells after COVID-19. These receptors have no identified antigens. Treatment of the sample: approximately 10-day PBMC culture with coronavirus spike peptide pools or control peptides (ViraFEST assay). Sequenced with the Oncomine TCR Beta short-read assay was DNA taken from cultured CD4+ T cells. Each CDR3 protein is one row after TCRdb ran MiXCR on the PCR reads. The profile shows roughly 15,000 distinct CDR3 sequences, roughly 56% of them singletons. This specimen consisted of cultured CD4+ T cells from blood, obtained after SARS-CoV-2 vaccination. The receptors originated from a human donor with COVID-19.

The CDR3 region has the DNA TGTGCCAGCAGTGCCGCGGTTGACGAGGGGGACGGACCCAACACTGAAGCTTTCTTT. Protein product: CASSAAVDEGDGPNTEAFF. The chain is built from TRBV6-4 and TRBJ1-1; the D gene is possibly TRBD1 (6 bases). The V gene's germline CDR1 is MRHNA and CDR2 SNTAGT. The CDR3 length is 19 residues. With 4 bases removed from V and 2 bases from J, the gap between germline ends came to 26 bases.

This chain uses TRBV7-9 with TRBJ1-5; 7 bases agree with TRBD1. This CDR3 spans 12 amino acids. In germline, CDR1 is SEHNR, CDR2 FQNEAQ (reference sequence). Losses at the gene ends were 7 bases for V and 7 bases for J; bases not matched to a gene: 4. The CDR3 protein is CASIYRGQPQHF. CDR3 coding DNA: TGTGCCAGCATTTACAGGGGCCAGCCCCAGCATTTT.

The chain employs TRBV7-2 and TRBJ1-5; D remains unclear. The CDR3 consists of 13 residues. V was shortened by 5 bases and J by 7 bases, with 12 bases between the two germline ends. In germline, CDR1 is SGHTA, CDR2 FQGNSA. CDR3 coding DNA: TGTGCCAGCAGCCTCGACGGACCCCAGCCCCAGCATTTT. As protein: CASSLDGPQPQHF.

This rearrangement joins TRBV30 to TRBJ1-1; weak D call: TRBD1 (5 bases). CDR1 and CDR2 (germline): GTSNPN, SVGIG (reference sequence). Trimming took off 0 bases at V and 4 bases at J, with 15 bases between the two ends. There are 15 residues in the CDR3. CDR3 protein: CAWSVPGGYGTEAFF. As DNA, the CDR3 is TGTGCCTGGAGTGTACCCGGGGGTTACGGCACTGAAGCTTTCTTT. Variable domain in full (rest from reference TRBV30 and TRBJ1-1): SQTIHQWPATLVQPVGSPLSLECTVEGTSNPNLYWYRQAAGRGLQLLFYSVGIGQISSEVPQNLSASRPQDRQFILSSKKLLLSDSGFYLCAWSVPGGYGTEAFFGQGTRLTVV.

This chain uses TRBV19 with TRBJ1-1, with D perhaps matching TRBD1 (6 bases). Germline values: CDR1 LNHDA, CDR2 SQIVND (reference sequence). V was shortened by 2 bases and J by 6 bases, with 13 bases between the two germline ends. CDR3 length: 14 amino acids. For the CDR3, the DNA is TGTGCCAGTAGTATAAAGGGGGAAATAGCTGAAGCTTTCTTT. It codes for CASSIKGEIAEAFF.

V gene TRBV9 combines with J gene TRBJ1-2, with 8 bases that match TRBD1. Germline loops: CDR1 SGDLS, CDR2 YYNGEE. Trimming at V came to 5 bases and at J to 8 bases, leaving 8 bases not matched to a gene. This CDR3 has 13 amino acids. Here the CDR3 DNA reads TGTGCCAGCAGAGGACAGGGTACCCGGGGCTACACCTTC. Protein: CASRGQGTRGYTF. The full variable domain, its missing parts supplied by reference TRBV9 and TRBJ1-2, is DSGVTQTPKHLITATGQRVTLRCSPRSGDLSVYWYQQSLDQGLQFLIQYYNGEERAKGNILERFSAQQFPDLHSELNLSSLELGDSALYFCASRGQGTRGYTFGSGTRLTVV.

The V call is TRBV6-1, the J call TRBJ1-2; D remains ambiguous. CDR1 MNHNS and CDR2 SASEGT come from the germline V gene. The CDR3 consists of 12 residues. With 7 bases removed from V and 5 bases from J, the gap between germline ends came to 11 bases. The CDR3 sequence: CASTQVLYGYTF. CDR3 nucleotide sequence: TGTGCCAGCACCCAGGTCCTGTATGGCTACACCTTC.

In its sample, this clonotype was seen a few times. The chain has TRBV11-3 and TRBJ1-6; D might be TRBD1 (5 bases). V shed 4 bases and J shed 5 bases, with 6 bases lying between them. Germline V lookup: CDR1 SGHNT, CDR2 YENEEA. This CDR3 comprises 13 residues. CDR3 in amino acids: CASSSRDNSPLHF. Here the CDR3 DNA reads TGTGCCAGCAGCTCCAGGGATAATTCACCCCTCCACTTT.

This clonotype was found a few times. The CDR3 nucleotides are TGTGCCAGCTCGAGGGGGCAGGATGAGCAGTTCTTC. Translating gives CASSRGQDEQFF. V usage is TRBV2 and J usage is TRBJ2-1, with 7 positions matching TRBD1. The CDR3 sequence is 12 residues long. The germline V gene encodes CDR1 SNHLY and CDR2 FYNNEI. Trimming cost V 8 bases and J 8 bases; bases outside gene matches: 6.

A few counts support this clonotype. The chain joins TRBV27 to TRBJ2-7, with TRBD2 matching 10 bases. Germline CDR1 and CDR2: MNHEY and SMNVEV (reference sequence). The V segment lost 8 bases and the J segment 0 bases; nucleotides outside the gene matches: 13. The CDR3 loop spans 17 amino acids. CDR3 coding DNA: TGTGCCAGCCGATCGGCTAGCGGGGGCCCTGTCTCCTACGAGCAGTACTTC. It is translated as CASRSASGGPVSYEQYF.

J is TRBJ2-3 and V is TRBV7-9, with a possible D match to TRBD2 (7 bases). Germline loops: CDR1 SEHNR, CDR2 FQNEAQ (reference sequence). This CDR3 has 15 amino acids. Trimming removed 5 bases from V and 3 bases from J, with 15 bases in between. The chain's CDR3 is CASSTYGGQTDTQYF. The CDR3 DNA reads TGTGCCAGCAGCACCTACGGGGGGCAGACAGATACGCAGTATTTT. Combining the CDR3 with reference TRBV7-9 and TRBJ2-3 gives the whole variable domain DTGVSQNPRHKITKRGQNVTFRCDPISEHNRLYWYRQTLGQGPEFLTYFQNEAQLEKSRLLSDRFSAERPKGSFSTLEIQRTEQGDSAMYLCASSTYGGQTDTQYFGPGTRLTVL.

This rearrangement joins TRBV7-6 to TRBJ2-1, with TRBD2 matching 13 bases. Trimming took 5 bases from V and 15 from J; bases not matched to a gene: 4. The CDR3 is made up of 12 amino acids. Germline loops: CDR1 SGHVS, CDR2 FNYEAQ. The CDR3 loop reads CASSLLAGGVFF. The CDR3 DNA is TGTGCCAGCAGCCTACTAGCGGGGGGGGTGTTCTTC.

Only a few counts were recorded for this clonotype. The genes are TRBV7-9 and TRBJ2-7; TRBD1 matches 7 bases. The CDR3 length is 16 residues. The V gene end was trimmed by 5 bases and the J gene end by 1 base; junction bases not matched to a gene: 11. Per the germline V gene, CDR1 is SEHNR and CDR2 is FQNEAQ (reference sequence). The CDR3 is CASSPPGTGASYEQYF. The DNA for the CDR3 is TGTGCCAGCAGCCCGCCGGGAACAGGGGCTTCCTACGAGCAGTACTTC. Complete variable domain (other parts from reference TRBV7-9 and TRBJ2-7): DTGVSQNPRHKITKRGQNVTFRCDPISEHNRLYWYRQTLGQGPEFLTYFQNEAQLEKSRLLSDRFSAERPKGSFSTLEIQRTEQGDSAMYLCASSPPGTGASYEQYFGPGTRLTVT.

This clonotype was seen more than once but under ten times. V gene TRBV7-2 combines with J gene TRBJ2-2; 15 bases line up with TRBD2. Germline assignment: CDR1 SGHTA and CDR2 FQGNSA. Germline trimming cut 5 bases from V and 6 bases from J; bases unmatched to any gene: 4. There are 16 residues in the CDR3. CDR3 sequence (DNA): TGTGCCAGCAGCCTCCGGACTAGCGGGGGGGCCGGGGAGCTGTTTTTT. Translated: CASSLRTSGGAGELFF.

The chain combines TRBV7-2 with TRBJ2-2; D is unresolved. V was cut by 2 bases and J by 1 base, with 5 bases left in between. Looked up from germline, CDR1 is SGHTA and CDR2 is FQGNSA. CDR3 size: 14 residues. CDR3 residues: CASSLQLNTGELFF. For the CDR3, the DNA is TGTGCCAGCAGCTTACAGCTGAACACCGGGGAGCTGTTTTTT.

The rearrangement uses TRBV5-1 and TRBJ1-6, with TRBD1 as a possible D gene (6 bases). In germline, CDR1 is SGHRS, CDR2 YFSETQ. V was cut by 2 bases and J by 9 bases, with 15 bases left in between. The CDR3 contains 15 residues. As DNA, the CDR3 is TGCGCCAGCAGCTTTGGTAACAGGGAGGTTTCACCCCTCCACTTT. It yields the protein CASSFGNREVSPLHF.

This clonotype appeared a few times. The chain recombines TRBV7-2 with TRBJ2-7; no clear D gene. This CDR3 is 13 amino acids long. CDR1 is SGHTA and CDR2 is FQGNSA in the germline V gene. V was pared by 5 bases and J by 5 bases, with 13 bases between. The CDR3 loop is CASSATPWNEQYF. CDR3 nucleotide sequence: TGTGCCAGCAGCGCGACCCCATGGAACGAGCAGTACTTC.

This clonotype was counted only a few times. V usage is TRBV10-3 and J usage is TRBJ2-3, with TRBD1 identical over 8 bases. V trimming: 4 bases; J trimming: 2 bases; junction bases outside the gene matches: 2. The CDR3 sequence is 14 residues long. Germline V gives CDR1 ENHRY, CDR2 SYGVKD. The CDR3 bases are TGTGCCATCAGTGGGGGACAGGCCACAGATACGCAGTATTTT. Its protein product is CAISGGQATDTQYF.

This clonotype showed up just once. CDR3 bases: TGTGCCAGCAGCTTCCCCTCGGGAAGAACAGATACGCAGTATTTT. Its translation: CASSFPSGRTDTQYF. The chain is built from TRBV5-4 and TRBJ2-3, with D tentatively TRBD2 (5 bases). Germline CDR1 and CDR2: SGHNT and YYREEE (reference sequence). V was pared by 2 bases and J by 3 bases, with 13 bases between. This CDR3 comprises 15 residues.

The chain couples TRBV6-2 or TRBV6-3 to TRBJ2-6; 8 nucleotides align to TRBD2. V dropped 0 bases and J dropped 3; count of bases not matched to a gene: 4. The CDR3 sequence is 17 residues long. Germline assignment: CDR1 MNHEY and CDR2 SVGEGT. CDR3 nucleotides: TGTGCCAGCAGTTACTCGGCGGGGGGTGTTGGGGCCAACGTCCTGACTTTC. Translated, it gives CASSYSAGGVGANVLTF.

The chain uses TRBV19 and TRBJ1-5, with 7 bases identical to TRBD1. This CDR3 region has 19 residues. With V trimmed by 3 bases and J by 0 bases, 14 bases remained unmatched. Germline values: CDR1 LNHDA, CDR2 SQIVND (reference sequence). The CDR3 protein is CASSIGPGTETYSNQPQHF. The CDR3 bases are TGTGCCAGTAGTATCGGCCCCGGGACAGAGACTTATAGCAATCAGCCCCAGCATTTT.

This clonotype was detected once. The V call is TRBV20-1, the J call TRBJ1-1, with unresolved D. The CDR3 is 14 amino acids. Per germline, CDR1 DFQATT and CDR2 SNEGSKA (reference sequence). V lost 0 bases, J lost 1 base, and 9 bases lay in between. This CDR3 reads CSARDFLGNTEAFF. The CDR3 DNA follows: TGCAGTGCTAGAGATTTTTTAGGGAACACTGAAGCTTTCTTT.

This chain uses TRBV7-6 with TRBJ1-6; D uncertain. This CDR3 region has 14 residues. Germline CDR1 is SGHVS and CDR2 is FNYEAQ. V was shortened by 5 bases and J by 7 bases, with 12 bases between the two germline ends. Written as DNA, the CDR3 is TGTGCCAGCAGCAACGGCCTCGGGAATTCACCCCTCCACTTT. It translates to CASSNGLGNSPLHF.

Worth noting for this clonotype: The junction departs from germline at one end; a sequencing error may be responsible. The rearrangement joins TRBV11-3 to TRBJ1-2; D is unclear. Germline values: CDR1 SGHNT, CDR2 YENEEA. There are 13 residues in the CDR3. CDR3 in amino acids: CASSLDLEGRELF. CDR3 DNA sequence: TGTGCCAGCAGCTTAGATCTGGAGGGAAGAGAGCTCTTC. The full variable domain, rest sourced from reference TRBV11-3 and TRBJ1-2, is EAGVVQSPRYKIIEKKQPVAFWCNPISGHNTLYWYLQNLGQGPELLIRYENEEAVDDSQLPKDRFSAERLKGVDSTLKIQPAELGDSAVYLCASSLDLEGRELFGSGTRLTVV.

CDR3 sequence: CASSLRSGTGRLNTEAFF. CDR3 sequence (DNA): TGTGCCAGCAGCCTTAGATCGGGGACAGGGAGACTGAACACTGAAGCTTTCTTT. This chain connects TRBV7-2 to TRBJ1-1, with 9 bases matching TRBD1. Germline V gene sequence: CDR1 SGHTA, CDR2 FQGNSA. CDR3 length equals 18 residues. V gave up 5 bases and J gave up 0 bases; unmatched junction bases: 13.